The present T cell receptor (beta chain) was sequenced within a study of graft-versus-host responses after intestinal transplantation. Study context: Recipients across the board were started on anti-thymocyte globulin induction, then kept on tacrolimus and steroids for two to three years.

Study-level findings and limits: Declines in HvG clones occurring early post-transplant were associated with peak circulating GvH clone levels. High graft-versus-host to host-versus-graft clonal ratios were found in allografts of patients who had graft-donor T cell macrochimerism.

Only in-frame clones appear in the TCRdb table, and some are missing; sequencing was by immunoSEQ multiplex PCR. The table records under 90,000 clones, around 90% of them present only once. Germline V lookup: CDR1 KGHSH, CDR2 LQKENI. This CDR3 contains 13 residues. V was cut by 0 bases and J by 7 bases, with 9 bases left in between. On this clone itself: No antigen is known for it.

The starting material was unstimulated CD4+ T cells sorted from spleen or lymph node cells, obtained before transplant. The chain carries TRBV18 and TRBJ1-1; possibly TRBD1 for D (6 bases). The receptor was isolated from a human donor who was the organ donor for an intestinal transplant. The CDR3 DNA sequence: TGTGCCAGCTCACCACCAGGGGGTAGTGAAGCTTTCTTT. Its protein is CASSPPGGSEAFF.